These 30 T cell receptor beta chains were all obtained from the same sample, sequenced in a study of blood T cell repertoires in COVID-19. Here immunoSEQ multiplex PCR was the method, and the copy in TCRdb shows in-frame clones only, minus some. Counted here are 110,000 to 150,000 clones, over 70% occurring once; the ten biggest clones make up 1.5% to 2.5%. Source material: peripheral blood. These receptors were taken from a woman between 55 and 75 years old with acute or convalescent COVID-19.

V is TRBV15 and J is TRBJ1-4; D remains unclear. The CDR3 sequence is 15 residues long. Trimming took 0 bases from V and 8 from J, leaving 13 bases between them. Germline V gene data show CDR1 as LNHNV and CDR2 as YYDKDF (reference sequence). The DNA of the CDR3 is TGTGCCACCAGCAGAGATTCGGCAGGTTGGGAAAAACTGTTTTTT. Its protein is CATSRDSAGWEKLFF.

CDR3 nucleotide sequence: TGTGCCAGCAGCCCTAGATCGGGTTACAATGAGCAGTTCTTC. Protein product: CASSPRSGYNEQFF. The rearrangement uses TRBV7-2 and TRBJ2-1, with no clear D. Germline lookup yields CDR1 SGHTA and CDR2 FQGNSA. The CDR3 contains 14 residues. With 5 bases removed from V and 4 bases from J, the gap between germline ends came to 12 bases.

Here the CDR3 DNA reads TGCGCCAGCAGCTTGTGGACAGGAAGGAACACTGAAGCTTTCTTT. Its translation is CASSLWTGRNTEAFF. This sequence joins TRBV5-1 and TRBJ1-1, with TRBD1 matching 7 bases. Trimming at V came to 1 base and at J to 1 base, leaving 4 bases not matched to a gene. CDR3 size: 15 residues. The germline CDR1 and CDR2 sequences are SGHRS and YFSETQ.

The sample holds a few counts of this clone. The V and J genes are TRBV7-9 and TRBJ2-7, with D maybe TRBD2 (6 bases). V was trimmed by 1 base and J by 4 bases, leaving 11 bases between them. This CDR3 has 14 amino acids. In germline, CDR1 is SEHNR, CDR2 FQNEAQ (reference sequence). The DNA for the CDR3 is TGTGCCAGCAGCTTAGGGGGACTTTATTACGAGCAGTACTTC. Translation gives CASSLGGLYYEQYF.

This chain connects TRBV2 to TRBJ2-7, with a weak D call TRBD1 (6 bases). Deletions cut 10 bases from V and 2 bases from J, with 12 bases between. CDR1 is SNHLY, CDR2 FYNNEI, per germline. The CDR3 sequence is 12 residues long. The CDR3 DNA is TGTGCCAACACCAGGGGTCCCTACGAGCAGTACTTC. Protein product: CANTRGPYEQYF.

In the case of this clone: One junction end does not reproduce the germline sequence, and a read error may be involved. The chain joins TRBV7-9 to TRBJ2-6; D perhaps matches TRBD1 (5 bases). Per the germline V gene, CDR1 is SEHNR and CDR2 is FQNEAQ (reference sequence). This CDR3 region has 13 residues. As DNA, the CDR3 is TGTGCCAGCAGCTTAGAGGGGTTTCAGGATTTGGCTTTC. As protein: CASSLEGFQDLAF.

CDR3 loop: CASSSGLAGEQYF. DNA for the CDR3: TGTGCCAGCAGTTCGGGACTGGCAGGCGAGCAGTACTTC. The chain joins TRBV6-5 to TRBJ2-7; tentatively, D is TRBD2 (6 bases). The V gene lost 4 bases and the J gene lost 6 bases, with 13 bases spanning the gap. Germline CDR1 is MNHEY and CDR2 is SVGAGI. The CDR3 sequence is 13 residues long.

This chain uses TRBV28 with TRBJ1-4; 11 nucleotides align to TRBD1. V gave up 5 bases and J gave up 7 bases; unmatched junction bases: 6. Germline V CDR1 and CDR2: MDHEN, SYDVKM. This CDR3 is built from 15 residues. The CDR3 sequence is CASSIGQGAFEKLFF. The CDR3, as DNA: TGTGCCAGCAGTATCGGACAGGGGGCTTTTGAAAAACTGTTTTTT.

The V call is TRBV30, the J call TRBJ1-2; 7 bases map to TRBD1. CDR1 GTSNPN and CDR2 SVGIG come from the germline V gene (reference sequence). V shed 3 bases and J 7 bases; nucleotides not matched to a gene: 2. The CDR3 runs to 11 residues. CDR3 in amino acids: CAWRRGLGYTF. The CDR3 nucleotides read TGTGCCTGGAGAAGGGGGCTTGGCTACACCTTC.

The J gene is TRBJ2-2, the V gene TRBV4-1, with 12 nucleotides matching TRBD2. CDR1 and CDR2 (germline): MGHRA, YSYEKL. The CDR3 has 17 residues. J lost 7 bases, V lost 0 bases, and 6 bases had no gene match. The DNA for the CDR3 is TGCGCCAGCAGCCAAGAGCGCACTAGCGGGAGGATCGGGGAGCTGTTTTTT. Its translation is CASSQERTSGRIGELFF.

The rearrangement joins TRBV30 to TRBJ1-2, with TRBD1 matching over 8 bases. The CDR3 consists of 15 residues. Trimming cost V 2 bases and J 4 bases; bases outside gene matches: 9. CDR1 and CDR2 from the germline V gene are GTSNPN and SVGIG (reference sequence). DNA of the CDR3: TGTGCCTGGAGTCCCCTGGGACAGGAGATCTATGGCTACACCTTC. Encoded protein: CAWSPLGQEIYGYTF.

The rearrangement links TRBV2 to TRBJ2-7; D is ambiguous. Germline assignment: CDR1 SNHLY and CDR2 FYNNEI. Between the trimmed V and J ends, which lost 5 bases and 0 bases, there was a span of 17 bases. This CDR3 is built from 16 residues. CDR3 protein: CASSFPQGDYSYEQYF. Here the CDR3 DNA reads TGTGCCAGCAGTTTCCCCCAAGGAGATTACTCCTACGAGCAGTACTTC. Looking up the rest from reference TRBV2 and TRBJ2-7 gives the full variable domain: EPEVTQTPSHQVTQMGQEVILRCVPISNHLYFYWYRQILGQKVEFLVSFYNNEISEKSEIFDDQFSVERPDGSNFTLKIRSTKLEDSAMYFCASSFPQGDYSYEQYFGPGTRLTVT.

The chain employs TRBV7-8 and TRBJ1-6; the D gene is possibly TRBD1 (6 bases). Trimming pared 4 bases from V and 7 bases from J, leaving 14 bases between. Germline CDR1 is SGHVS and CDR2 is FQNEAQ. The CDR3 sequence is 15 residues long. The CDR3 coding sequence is TGTGCCAGCAGCTCCAGGGGCAGGGACAATTCACCCCTCCACTTT. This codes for CASSSRGRDNSPLHF.

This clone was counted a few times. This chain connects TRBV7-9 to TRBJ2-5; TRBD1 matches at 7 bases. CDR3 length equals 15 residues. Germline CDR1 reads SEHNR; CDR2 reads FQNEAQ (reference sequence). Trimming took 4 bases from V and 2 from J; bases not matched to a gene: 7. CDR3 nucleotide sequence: TGTGCCAGCAGCTCGGGACAGCTTCTACAAGAGACCCAGTACTTC. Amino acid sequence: CASSSGQLLQETQYF.

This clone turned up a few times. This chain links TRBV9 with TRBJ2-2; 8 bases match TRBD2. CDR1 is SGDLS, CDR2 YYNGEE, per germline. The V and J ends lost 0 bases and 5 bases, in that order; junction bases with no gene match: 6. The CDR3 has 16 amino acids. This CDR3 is CASSVVGRARTGELFF. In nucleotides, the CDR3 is TGTGCCAGCAGCGTAGTCGGGAGGGCGCGAACCGGGGAGCTGTTTTTT. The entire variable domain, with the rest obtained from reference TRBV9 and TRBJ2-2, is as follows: DSGVTQTPKHLITATGQRVTLRCSPRSGDLSVYWYQQSLDQGLQFLIQYYNGEERAKGNILERFSAQQFPDLHSELNLSSLELGDSALYFCASSVVGRARTGELFFGEGSRLTVL.

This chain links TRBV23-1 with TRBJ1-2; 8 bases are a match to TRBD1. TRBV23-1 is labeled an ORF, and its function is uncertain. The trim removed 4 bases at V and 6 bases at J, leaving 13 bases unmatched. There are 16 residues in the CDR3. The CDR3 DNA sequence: TGCGCCAGCAGTCTTTTAGTAGACAGGGGTAAAGATGGCTACACCTTC. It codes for CASSLLVDRGKDGYTF.

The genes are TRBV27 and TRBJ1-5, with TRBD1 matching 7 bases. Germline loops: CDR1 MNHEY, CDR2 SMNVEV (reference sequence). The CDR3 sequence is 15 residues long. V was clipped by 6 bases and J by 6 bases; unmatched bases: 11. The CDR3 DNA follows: TGTGCCAGCAGCCCCCGGACAGGCCCTGTTCAGCCCCAGCATTTT. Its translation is CASSPRTGPVQPQHF.

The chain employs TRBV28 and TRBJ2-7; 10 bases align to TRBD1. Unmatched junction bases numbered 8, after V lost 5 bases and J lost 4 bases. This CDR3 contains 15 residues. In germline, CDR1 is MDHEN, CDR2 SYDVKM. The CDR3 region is CASSAIRQGAYEQYF. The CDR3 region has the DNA TGTGCCAGCAGTGCGATCCGACAGGGGGCGTACGAGCAGTACTTC.

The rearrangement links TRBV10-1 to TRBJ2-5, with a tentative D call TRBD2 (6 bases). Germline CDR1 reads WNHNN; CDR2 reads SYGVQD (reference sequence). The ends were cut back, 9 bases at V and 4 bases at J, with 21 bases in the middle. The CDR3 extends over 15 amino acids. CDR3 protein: CAREIAGRHRETQYF. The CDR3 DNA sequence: TGCGCCAGGGAGATTGCGGGACGCCATAGAGAGACCCAGTACTTC.

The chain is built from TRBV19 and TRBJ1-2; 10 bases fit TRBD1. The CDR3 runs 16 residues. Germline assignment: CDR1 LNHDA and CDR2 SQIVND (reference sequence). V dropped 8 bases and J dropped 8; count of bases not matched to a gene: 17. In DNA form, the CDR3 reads TGTGCCAGTTCCTTAAACATCGGGACAGGGGTTTTCGGCTACACCTTC. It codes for CASSLNIGTGVFGYTF. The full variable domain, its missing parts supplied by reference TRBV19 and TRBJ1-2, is DGGITQSPKYLFRKEGQNVTLSCEQNLNHDAMYWYRQDPGQGLRLIYYSQIVNDFQKGDIAEGYSVSREKKESFPLTVTSAQKNPTAFYLCASSLNIGTGVFGYTFGSGTRLTVV.

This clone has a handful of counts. The CDR3 region has the DNA TGTGCCAGCAGTTTTGCGGGTCTAATTTACGGCTACACCTTC. This sequence encodes CASSFAGLIYGYTF. The rearrangement joins TRBV28 to TRBJ1-2, with D unresolved. The ends were cut back, 3 bases at V and 8 bases at J, with 16 bases in the middle. Germline V gene sequence: CDR1 MDHEN, CDR2 SYDVKM. The CDR3 length is 14 residues.

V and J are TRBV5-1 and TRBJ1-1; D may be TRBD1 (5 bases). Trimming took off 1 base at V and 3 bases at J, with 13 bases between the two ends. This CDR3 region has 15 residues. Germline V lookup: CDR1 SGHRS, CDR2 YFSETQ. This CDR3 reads CASSLRDSEYTEAFF. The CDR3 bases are TGCGCCAGCAGCTTGCGAGACAGCGAGTACACTGAAGCTTTCTTT.

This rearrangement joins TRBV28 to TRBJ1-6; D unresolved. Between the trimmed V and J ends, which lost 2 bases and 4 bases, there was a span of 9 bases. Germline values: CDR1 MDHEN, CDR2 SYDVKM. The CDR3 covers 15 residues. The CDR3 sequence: CASSLIQIYNSPLHF. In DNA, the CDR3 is TGTGCCAGCAGTTTAATCCAGATTTATAATTCACCCCTCCACTTT. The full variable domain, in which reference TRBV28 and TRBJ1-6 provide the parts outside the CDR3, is DVKVTQSSRYLVKRTGEKVFLECVQDMDHENMFWYRQDPGLGLRLIYFSYDVKMKEKGDIPEGYSVSREKKERFSLILESASTNQTSMYLCASSLIQIYNSPLHFGNGTRLTVT.

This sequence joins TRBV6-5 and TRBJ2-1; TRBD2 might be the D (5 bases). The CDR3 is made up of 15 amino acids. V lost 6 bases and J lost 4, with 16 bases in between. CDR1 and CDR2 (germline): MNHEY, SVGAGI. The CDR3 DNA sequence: TGTGCCAGCAGCCTACTAGAGAGTTCTTACAATGAGCAGTTCTTC. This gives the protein CASSLLESSYNEQFF.

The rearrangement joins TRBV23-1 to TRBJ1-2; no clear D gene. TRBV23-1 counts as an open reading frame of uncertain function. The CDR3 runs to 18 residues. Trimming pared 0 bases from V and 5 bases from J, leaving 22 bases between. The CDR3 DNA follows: TGCGCCAGCAGTCAATCGAGGGTGCTGGGCGGGATAGAATATGGCTACACCTTC. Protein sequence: CASSQSRVLGGIEYGYTF.

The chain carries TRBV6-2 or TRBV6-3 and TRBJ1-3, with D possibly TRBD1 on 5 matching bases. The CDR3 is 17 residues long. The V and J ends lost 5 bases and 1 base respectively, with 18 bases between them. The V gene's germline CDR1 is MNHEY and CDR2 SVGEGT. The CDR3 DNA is TGTGCCAGCAGTCGCCTATTCAGGGAAACTTCTGGAAACACCATATATTTT. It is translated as CASSRLFRETSGNTIYF.

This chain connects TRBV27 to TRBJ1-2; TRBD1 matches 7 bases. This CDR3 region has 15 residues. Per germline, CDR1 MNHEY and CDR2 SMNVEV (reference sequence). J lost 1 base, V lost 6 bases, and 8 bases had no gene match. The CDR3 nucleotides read TGTGCCAGCAGAAGGCATGGGACAGATAACTATGGCTACACCTTC. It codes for CASRRHGTDNYGYTF.

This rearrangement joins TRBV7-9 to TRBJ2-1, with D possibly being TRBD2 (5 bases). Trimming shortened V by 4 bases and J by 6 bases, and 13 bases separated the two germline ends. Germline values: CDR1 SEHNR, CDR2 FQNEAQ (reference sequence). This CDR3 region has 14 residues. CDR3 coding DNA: TGTGCCAGCAGCTCGCCCACTAGTTTCAATGAGCAGTTCTTC. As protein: CASSSPTSFNEQFF.

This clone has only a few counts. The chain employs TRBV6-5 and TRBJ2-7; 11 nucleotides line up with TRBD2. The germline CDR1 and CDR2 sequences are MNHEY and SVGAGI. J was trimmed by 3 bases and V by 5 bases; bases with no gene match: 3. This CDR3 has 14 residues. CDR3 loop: CASSLAGGVYEQYF. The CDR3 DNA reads TGTGCCAGCAGTCTAGCGGGAGGTGTCTACGAGCAGTACTTC.

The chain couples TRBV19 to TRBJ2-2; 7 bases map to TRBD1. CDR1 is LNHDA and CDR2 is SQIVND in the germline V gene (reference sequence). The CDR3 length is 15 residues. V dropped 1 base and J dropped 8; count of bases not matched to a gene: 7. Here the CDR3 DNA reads TGTGCCAGTAGTATAGTTGACAGGGCTTTGGGGGAGCTGTTTTTT. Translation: CASSIVDRALGELFF.